The 20 T cell receptor beta chains below were found in one sample sequenced in a study of blood T cells in healthy people across ages. The authors ran a second PCR of 7 to 11 cycles using a sample-barcoded 5' primer and a J-beta primer mix. TCRdb reprocessed the 5' RACE reads with MiXCR, giving one entry per CDR3 protein. The data contain some 670,000 distinct CDR3 sequences, roughly half of them seen just once; the ten biggest clones take up roughly 13%. What was sequenced was blood. These receptors all come from a woman of 80 years or more in good health.

CDR3 DNA sequence: TGTGCCAGCACTCTAACCTGGGGTATTCTAAACACTGAAGCTTTCTTT. Translated: CASTLTWGILNTEAFF. This chain links TRBV12-3 or TRBV12-4 with TRBJ1-1; D gene ambiguous. V was trimmed by 7 bases and J by 2 bases, leaving 20 bases between them. The CDR3 is made up of 16 amino acids.

The chain uses TRBV5-1 and TRBJ1-4; D is perhaps TRBD1 (6 bases). The CDR3 loop spans 15 amino acids. Germline V gives CDR1 SGHRS, CDR2 YFSETQ. V was trimmed by 0 bases and J by 8 bases, leaving 14 bases between them. The CDR3 bases are TGCGCCAGCAGCTTGGTAGGGGGGCGAGGAGAAAAACTGTTTTTT. Residues: CASSLVGGRGEKLFF.

This clonotype came up many times. V gene TRBV7-3 combines with J gene TRBJ2-1; D not certain. CDR1 is SGHTA, CDR2 FQGTGA, per germline. This CDR3 region has 15 residues. V shed 2 bases and J shed 7 bases, with 15 bases lying between them. CDR3 residues: CASSLVWTPENEQFF. The CDR3 bases are TGTGCCAGCAGCTTAGTATGGACCCCGGAGAATGAGCAGTTCTTC.

A word on this clonotype: The CDR3 does not end in the conserved phenylalanine or tryptophan, so this is likely a read error. No DNA is shown, since the ends of the CDR3 on it are uncertain; the CDR3 is the one TCRdb lists. V usage is TRBV29-1 and J usage is TRBJ2-7. Germline CDR1 is SQVTM and CDR2 is ANQGSEA. Counting both end residues, the CDR3 totals 14 amino acids. The CDR3 sequence: CSVGYAGTPTSSTS.

At least ten counts were recorded for this clonotype. The gene calls are TRBV24-1 and TRBJ2-5; D remains ambiguous. Trimming left V 5 bases short and J 2 bases short, with 8 bases between. The germline V gene has CDR1 KGHDR and CDR2 SFDVKD. The CDR3 has 13 amino acids. The CDR3 here is CATSGTPQETQYF. Here the CDR3 DNA reads TGTGCCACCAGTGGGACCCCGCAAGAGACCCAGTACTTC.

The chain employs TRBV6-2 or TRBV6-3 and TRBJ2-1, with 7 nucleotides matching TRBD1. V lost 5 bases to trimming and J lost 4 bases; unmatched junction nucleotides: 2. Germline values: CDR1 MNHEY, CDR2 SVGEGT. CDR3 length equals 13 residues. CDR3 bases: TGTGCCAGCAGTGACAGGGAGTACAATGAGCAGTTCTTC. Residues: CASSDREYNEQFF.

V is TRBV5-1 and J is TRBJ2-5, with D perhaps matching TRBD1 or TRBD2 (5 bases each). Germline CDR1 SGHRS, CDR2 YFSETQ. This CDR3 is built from 14 residues. V gave up 5 bases and J gave up 0 bases, with 11 bases separating them. CDR3 amino acids: CASRQEVNQETQYF. The CDR3 nucleotides read TGCGCCAGCAGACAGGAGGTTAACCAAGAGACCCAGTACTTC.

This chain joins TRBV5-1 and TRBJ2-4, with TRBD1 as a possible D gene (6 bases). CDR3 length: 13 residues. The germline CDR1 and CDR2 sequences are SGHRS and YFSETQ. V lost 6 bases, J lost 7 bases, and 14 bases lay in between. CDR3 sequence: CASTDRLENIQYF. CDR3 in DNA: TGCGCCAGCACCGACAGGTTAGAGAACATTCAGTACTTC.

In regard to this clonotype: This clone may be a read error of a much larger clone one base away. V and J are TRBV7-9 and TRBJ2-1; no firm D call. The CDR3 is made up of 14 amino acids. CDR1 SEHNR and CDR2 FQNEAQ come from the germline V gene (reference sequence). The V end was cut by 8 bases, the J end by 0 bases, with 11 bases between. DNA for the CDR3: TGTGCCAGCCGGTCCGCCGGCTCCTACAATGAGCAGTTCTTC. Amino acids: CASRSAGSYNEQFF. The variable domain in full, with the rest retrieved from reference TRBV7-9 and TRBJ2-1, is DTGVSQNPRHKITKRGQNVTFRCDPISEHNRLYWYRQTLGQGPEFLTYFQNEAQLEKSRLLSDRFSAERPKGSFSTLEIQRTEQGDSAMYLCASRSAGSYNEQFFGPGTRLTVL.

This clonotype was observed many times. This sequence joins TRBV5-1 and TRBJ2-1; D may correspond to TRBD1 or TRBD2 (5 bases each). The ends were cut back, 8 bases at V and 5 bases at J, with 17 bases in the middle. This CDR3 spans 14 amino acids. Germline assignment: CDR1 SGHRS and CDR2 YFSETQ. The CDR3 loop is CASKGTPTDNEQFF. For the CDR3, the DNA is TGCGCCAGTAAAGGGACCCCAACCGACAATGAGCAGTTCTTC.

The count of this clonotype is one. The rearrangement links TRBV28 to TRBJ2-4; 9 nucleotides match TRBD1. CDR1 is MDHEN, CDR2 SYDVKM, per germline. The V gene end was trimmed by 6 bases and the J gene end by 13 bases; junction bases not matched to a gene: 13. The CDR3 has 14 amino acids. The CDR3 loop reads CASRPPGQGYGQYF. The CDR3 coding sequence is TGTGCCAGCAGACCGCCGGGACAGGGCTACGGGCAGTACTTC.

V and J are TRBV29-1 and TRBJ1-5; no clear D. V dropped 5 bases and J dropped 1 base, with 9 bases sitting between them. Germline V lookup: CDR1 SQVTM, CDR2 ANQGSEA. The CDR3 is 13 amino acids. CDR3 residues: CSVQSNSNQPQHF. CDR3 in DNA: TGCAGCGTTCAAAGCAACAGCAATCAGCCCCAGCATTTT.

J is TRBJ1-2 and V is TRBV7-9, with D tentatively TRBD1 (5 bases). V dropped 4 bases and J dropped 2 bases, with 14 bases sitting between them. CDR1 and CDR2 from the germline V gene are SEHNR and FQNEAQ (reference sequence). This CDR3 region has 15 residues. CDR3 sequence: CASSSLGTVNYGYTF. The DNA for the CDR3 is TGTGCCAGCAGCTCCCTCGGGACGGTCAACTATGGCTACACCTTC.

CDR3 amino acids: CASSSTPLVGEQYF. The DNA of the CDR3 is TGTGCCAGCAGCTCGACCCCCCTAGTCGGCGAGCAGTACTTC. This chain uses TRBV7-2 with TRBJ2-5, with D uncertain. The DNA end favors TRBJ2-7, so the J call may be wrong. Germline assignment: CDR1 SGHTA and CDR2 FQGNSA. The CDR3 has 14 residues.

This clonotype appeared a single time. This may be a read error: a much more frequent sequence differs by one nucleotide. The chain joins TRBV5-1 to TRBJ2-1; a weak D match, TRBD2 (5 bases). The CDR3 totals 13 residues. CDR1 and CDR2 (germline): SGHRS, YFSETQ. The V gene lost 2 bases and the J gene lost 6 bases, with 9 bases spanning the gap. CDR3 sequence reads: CASSFVSGNEQFF. The CDR3 nucleotides read TGCGCCAGCAGCTTTGTAAGCGGCAATGAGCAGTTCTTC.

The V and J genes are TRBV7-2 and TRBJ2-7; D ambiguous. The end of the DNA fits TRBJ2-5 better, so the J call may be wrong. CDR1 is SGHTA, CDR2 FQGNSA, per germline. The CDR3 is made up of 14 amino acids. CDR3 coding DNA: TGTGCCAGCAGCCCCGTTCTTGTCGTTGGGACCCAGTACTTC. This encodes CASSPVLVVGTQYF.

This clonotype was found once. Mismatch with germline at one junction end may stem from a read error. This chain joins TRBV20-1 and TRBJ2-1; D possibly corresponds to TRBD2 (5 bases). CDR3 length: 11 amino acids. Germline CDR1 reads DFQATT; CDR2 reads SNEGSKA (reference sequence). CDR3 region: CSTSRGNEQFF. CDR3 nucleotide sequence: TGCAGTACTAGTCGGGGTAATGAGCAGTTCTTC.

This clonotype was counted once. As DNA, the CDR3 is TGTGCCAGCAGCGTCGGACATTCCTCCTACAATGGGCAGTACTTC. Protein product: CASSVGHSSYNGQYF. The chain carries TRBV9 and TRBJ2-1; a possible D gene is TRBD1 (5 bases). The DNA matches TRBJ2-7 better at its end, which makes the J call doubtful. This CDR3 contains 15 residues. Per germline, CDR1 SGDLS and CDR2 YYNGEE.

This chain joins TRBV28 and TRBJ2-7, with TRBD2 as a possible D gene (6 bases). The germline V gene has CDR1 MDHEN and CDR2 SYDVKM. This CDR3 region has 13 residues. Trimming pared 7 bases from V and 5 bases from J, leaving 15 bases between. The CDR3, as DNA: TGTGCCAGCACCGGGACTCCAGCCAACGAGCAGTACTTC. Translating it yields CASTGTPANEQYF.

This rearrangement joins TRBV6-6 to TRBJ2-5; 12 bases agree with TRBD2. The germline gives CDR1 MNHNY, CDR2 SVGAGI (reference sequence). CDR3 length: 14 amino acids. Trimming cost V 7 bases and J 4 bases; bases outside gene matches: 4. The CDR3 sequence is CASTLAGGRETQYF. The CDR3, as DNA: TGTGCCAGCACCCTAGCGGGGGGGCGAGAGACCCAGTACTTC.